This T cell receptor (beta chain) was captured by sequencing in a study of regulatory T cells in long-lasting Graves disease. Time point of the sample: newly diagnosed GD, antithyroid drugs for less than 3 months. Making the TCR library involved RNA that had been extracted from PBMCs. Combining iRepertoire HTBI primers with Arm-PCR of CDR3 regions, the authors built TCR beta libraries. Each CDR3 protein is one row after TCRdb ran MiXCR on the multiplex PCR reads. The data contain around 400,000 distinct CDR3 sequences, approximately 10% of them seen just once; the ten biggest clones take up 18%. This CDR3 is built from 16 residues. Germline V gene data show CDR1 as LGHDT and CDR2 as YNNKEL (reference sequence). Trimming took 1 base from V and 0 from J, leaving 12 bases between them. Separately, the same data were catalogued under a study of T cells in Graves' hyperthyroidism and ophthalmopathy. This second study notes: Graves' hyperthyroidism was deemed stable given no ophthalmopathy progression within 18 months. Most expanded thyroid clonotypes above 0.001 also appeared in blood.

The receptor was isolated from a woman in her late teens or twenties with Graves disease. The input for sequencing was peripheral blood mononuclear cells (PBMCs), taken at new diagnosis, from a patient treated with antithyroid drugs. The chain recombines TRBV3-1 with TRBJ1-1, with a possible D match to TRBD1 (5 bases). The CDR3 DNA reads TGTGCCAGCAGCCAAGGGGCAGGGAGACTGAACACTGAAGCTTTCTTT. It is translated as CASSQGAGRLNTEAFF.